The rows below give T cell receptor beta chains drawn from one sample of a study of blood T cell repertoires in COVID-19. Sequencing used immunoSEQ multiplex PCR; TCRdb keeps in-frame clones, though not all of them. The table lists a few hundred thousand clones, around 84% of them singletons. The sequencing input was peripheral blood. The source of these receptors is an older woman with COVID-19, enrolled during active disease. Both conserved end residues are part of each CDR3. The D gene is left open where the match is weak. Clone size is shown for a subset of rows, as once, few, many or a class of expanded clone.

few	TRBV5-5	TRBJ1-2	.	CASSTSVGYTF	TGTGCCAGCAGCACATCAGTCGGCTACACCTTC
.	TRBV5-4	TRBJ1-2	.	CASSLADRTNYGYTF	TGTGCCAGCAGCTTGGCCGACAGAACTAACTATGGCTACACCTTC
.	TRBV19	TRBJ1-3	.	CASRFGHSGNTIYF	TGTGCCAGTAGATTTGGCCACTCTGGAAACACCATATATTTT
once	TRBV7-8	TRBJ1-2	.	CASSARGQSLYGYTF	TGTGCCAGCAGCGCCCGAGGACAGAGCCTCTATGGCTACACCTTC
.	TRBV14	TRBJ2-1	.	CASSQGTKGANEQFF	TGTGCCAGCAGCCAAGGGACTAAAGGTGCTAATGAGCAGTTCTTC
few	TRBV7-6	TRBJ2-7	TRBD1	CASSLDGTGGEQYF	TGTGCCAGCAGCTTAGATGGGACAGGGGGCGAGCAGTACTTC
.	TRBV18	TRBJ2-1	TRBD1	CASSPGSGGSQQFF	TGTGCCAGCTCACCAGGTTCAGGGGGCTCTCAGCAGTTCTTC
.	TRBV28	TRBJ2-7	TRBD1	CASSPGQGAREQYF	TGTGCCAGTTCTCCCGGACAGGGGGCACGCGAGCAGTACTTC
.	TRBV15	TRBJ2-2	.	CATSMEGPGELFF	TGTGCCACCAGTATGGAGGGCCCCGGGGAGCTGTTTTTT
.	TRBV28	TRBJ1-4	TRBD1	CASSFRQGAVEKLFF	TGTGCCAGCAGTTTTAGGCAGGGGGCTGTGGAAAAACTGTTTTTT
.	TRBV6-6	TRBJ1-1	.	CASRSGGEVRTEAFF	TGTGCCAGCAGAAGCGGGGGGGAAGTGAGAACTGAAGCTTTCTTT
.	TRBV19	TRBJ2-7	.	CASSPSGLVTYEQYF	TGTGCCAGTAGTCCCTCCGGACTTGTGACCTACGAGCAGTACTTC
.	TRBV19	TRBJ1-4	.	CASSTSDATNEKLFF	TGTGCCAGTAGTACCTCAGATGCAACTAATGAAAAACTGTTTTTT
.	TRBV9	TRBJ2-5	TRBD2	CASSAGLAGFETQYF	TGTGCCAGCAGCGCGGGACTAGCGGGATTCGAGACCCAGTACTTC
.	TRBV5-1	TRBJ2-5	TRBD1	CASSIPTGTDGETQYF	TGCGCCAGCAGCATCCCGACCGGGACAGATGGGGAGACCCAGTACTTC
.	TRBV18	TRBJ2-7	TRBD2	CASSPEREGAYEQYF	TGTGCCAGCTCACCGGAGCGGGAGGGGGCCTACGAGCAGTACTTC
once	TRBV30	TRBJ2-2	TRBD2	CAWSVRGGTGELFF	TGTGCCTGGAGTGTACGGGGGGGCACCGGGGAGCTGTTTTTT
.	TRBV7-9	TRBJ1-3	.	CASSRDGTLGNTIYF	TGTGCCAGCAGCAGAGACGGGACACTAGGAAACACCATATATTTT
.	TRBV29-1	TRBJ2-1	TRBD2	CSVKGLAGNEQFF	TGCAGCGTTAAGGGACTAGCGGGAAATGAGCAGTTCTTC
once	TRBV5-4	TRBJ2-5	TRBD2	CASSFPGGTGETQYF	TGTGCCAGCAGCTTCCCGGGAGGGACGGGAGAGACCCAGTACTTC
.	TRBV6-2/TRBV6-3	TRBJ2-5	.	CASSGATGFQETQYF	TGTGCCAGCAGTGGAGCTACAGGGTTCCAAGAGACCCAGTACTTC
.	TRBV21-1	TRBJ1-3	.	CASSKKKDRPFSGNTIYF	TGTGCCAGCAGTAAGAAAAAGGACAGGCCTTTCTCTGGAAACACCATATATTTT
.	TRBV5-4	TRBJ1-1	TRBD1	CASSLPLRTGPTEAFF	TGTGCCAGCAGCTTGCCCTTAAGGACAGGGCCCACTGAAGCTTTCTTT
.	TRBV9	TRBJ2-2	TRBD2	CASSSIILAGVGELFF	TGTGCCAGCAGCTCCATTATACTAGCGGGAGTCGGGGAGCTGTTTTTT
.	TRBV10-3	TRBJ1-5	.	CAISRRQSNQPQHF	TGTGCCATCAGTCGTCGTCAGAGCAATCAGCCCCAGCATTTT
few	TRBV29-1	TRBJ1-1	.	CSVETARAFF	TGCAGCGTAGAGACAGCTCGGGCTTTCTTT
.	TRBV6-6	TRBJ1-5	TRBD1	CASSGQGGSNQPQHF	TGTGCCAGCAGTGGACAGGGTGGTAGCAATCAGCCCCAGCATTTT
once	TRBV3-1/TRBV3-2	TRBJ2-1	TRBD2	CASSSGLAGYEQFF	TGTGCCAGCAGCTCGGGACTAGCGGGCTATGAGCAGTTCTTC
many	TRBV27	TRBJ1-2	TRBD1	CASSLRPGQGGGYTF	TGTGCCAGCAGTTTAAGACCGGGACAGGGTGGTGGCTACACCTTC
.	TRBV5-1	TRBJ1-2	TRBD1	CASSTTDRGGYTF	TGCGCCAGCAGCACGACCGACAGGGGTGGCTACACCTTC
.	TRBV2	TRBJ2-5	TRBD2	CASSGPSGRTEETQYF	TGTGCCAGCAGTGGGCCTAGCGGGAGAACGGAGGAGACCCAGTACTTC
.	TRBV6-2/TRBV6-3	TRBJ1-3	.	CASSADSGNTIYF	TGTGCCAGCAGTGCGGACAGTGGAAACACCATATATTTT
.	TRBV18	TRBJ1-3	TRBD1	CASSPGTGAGNTIYF	TGTGCCAGCTCGCCCGGGACAGGGGCTGGAAACACCATATATTTT
.	TRBV11-2	TRBJ2-2	TRBD1	CASTLTGVNTGELFF	TGTGCCAGCACCCTGACAGGGGTTAACACCGGGGAGCTGTTTTTT
.	TRBV10-3	TRBJ1-1	.	CAISDRTDEAFF	TGTGCCATCAGTGATCGGACAGATGAAGCTTTCTTT
.	TRBV7-2	TRBJ2-1	TRBD2	CASKGLAGYNEQFF	TGTGCCAGCAAGGGACTAGCGGGTTACAATGAGCAGTTCTTC
once	TRBV3-1/TRBV3-2	TRBJ2-1	.	CAGSQGRTVLEQFF	TGTGCCGGCAGCCAAGGCCGGACAGTGCTTGAGCAGTTCTTC
.	TRBV6-2/TRBV6-3	TRBJ2-7	.	CASSYSQGTYEQYF	TGTGCCAGCAGTTACTCACAGGGAACCTACGAGCAGTACTTC
.	TRBV14	TRBJ1-1	TRBD1	CASSKQGYTEAFF	TGTGCCAGCAGCAAACAGGGGTACACTGAAGCTTTCTTT
.	TRBV28	TRBJ1-5	.	CASSTVRAGRNQPQHF	TGTGCCAGCAGTACCGTAAGGGCAGGGAGGAATCAGCCCCAGCATTTT
.	TRBV27	TRBJ2-3	TRBD2	CASSLGTSGGRNTQYF	TGTGCCAGCAGTTTAGGGACTAGCGGGGGGCGGAATACGCAGTATTTT
.	TRBV6-5	TRBJ2-3	TRBD2	CASSKTSMNTQYF	TGTGCCAGCAGTAAGACTAGCATGAATACGCAGTATTTT